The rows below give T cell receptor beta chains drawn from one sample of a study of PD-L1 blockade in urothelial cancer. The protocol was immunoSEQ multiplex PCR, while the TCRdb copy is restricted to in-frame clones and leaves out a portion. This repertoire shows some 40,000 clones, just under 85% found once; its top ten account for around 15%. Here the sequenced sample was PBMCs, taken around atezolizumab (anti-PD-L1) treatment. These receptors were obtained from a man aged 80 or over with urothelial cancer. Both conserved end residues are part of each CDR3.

CASSPGQGIYGYTF TRBV28
CASSAGQGSTDTQYF TRBV25-1
CASRRTSGRADTQYF TRBV28
CASSGTSGHQETQYF TRBV10-1
CASSSRDRYNEQFF TRBV14
CASSASSGSAYNEQFF TRBV5-1
CASGQGGLAGGNTGELFF TRBV10-3
CASSYGGRSSYNEQFF TRBV5-1
CASSLDGGPYEQYF TRBV7-9
CASNLRSYNEQFF TRBV2
CASSQTGQGPTDTQYF TRBV4-3
CATSRAQGAVGKLFF TRBV15
CASSLSTGRINEKLFF TRBV7-9